This T cell receptor beta chain originates from a study of blood T cell repertoires in COVID-19. Study summary: Nucleic acid was either cDNA or gDNA, and it came from T cells, B-cell-depleted T cells, or PBMCs.

The CDR3 is made up of 16 amino acids. Trimming stripped 2 bases from V and 0 bases from J, with 11 bases between. Germline V gene data show CDR1 as MDHEN and CDR2 as SYDVKM. Patients at the Seattle site were enrolled during active infection and followed longitudinally. Per the authors' pipeline: Amplification from reference gene primers served as the basis for estimated nucleated cell counts. The assay was immunoSEQ multiplex PCR, and TCRdb's table has in-frame clones only and misses some. Clone size and the V and J calls come from that table; the DNA yielded D and trimming. This sample has about 89,000 clones, with roughly 74% found just once.

This receptor was taken from a man aged 70-80 years with COVID-19, enrolled during active disease. Sequencing input: peripheral blood. The V call is TRBV28, the J call TRBJ1-3; D may be TRBD1 (5 bases). The CDR3 protein is CASSLPRANSGNTIYF. CDR3 sequence (DNA): TGTGCCAGCAGTTTACCCAGGGCTAACTCTGGAAACACCATATATTTT.